The T cell receptor beta chain under discussion was sequenced for a study of cytomegalovirus exposure and HLA in healthy donors. Notes on this clone: Its antigen is not known.

The ends were cut back, 0 bases at V and 4 bases at J, with 7 bases in the middle. The CDR3 loop spans 13 amino acids. Germline CDR1 is SGHRS and CDR2 is YFSETQ. Researchers ran the PCR with 60 Vbeta and 13 Jbeta primers. Sequencing used immunoSEQ multiplex PCR; TCRdb keeps in-frame clones, though not all of them. The table has 100,000 to 120,000 clones, 60% to 85% seen once; the top ten hold 1.3%. This cohort consisted of healthy bone marrow donors. Despite likely unrecorded immune exposures, the donors were nominally healthy at the time of sampling. Whole-study findings and limits: There were reportedly fewer N-insertions in an Asian-associated ancestry cluster than the roughly 670-donor mean, in a later analysis. CMV serostatus alone was available as immune exposure information.

The TCR sequence derives from a man between 35 and 55 years old in good health and CMV-seronegative. Sequencing input: PBMCs. This chain joins TRBV5-1 and TRBJ2-5, with a possible D match to TRBD2 (5 bases). This CDR3 reads CASSLEGRETQYF. Written as DNA, the CDR3 is TGCGCCAGCAGCTTGGAAGGGAGAGAGACCCAGTACTTC.